These T cell receptor beta chains were read from a single sample in a study of blood T cells in healthy people across ages. MiXCR, applied by TCRdb to the 5' RACE reads, yields one record per CDR3 protein. The sample records around 800,000 distinct CDR3 sequences, 40% to 65% being singletons. The sequenced sample consisted of blood. The receptors were gathered from a man older than 75 in good health. CDR3s include the opening cysteine and the closing phenylalanine or tryptophan. A D gene is named only where the DNA matches it firmly. For some rows the clone size is stated as once, few or many, or as a class when expanded; others skip it.

size	D	V	J	CDR3	DNA
NA	TRBD1	TRBV18	TRBJ1-6	CASSQGQGGTPLHF	TGTGCCAGCTCACAGGGACAGGGTGGTACACCCCTCCACTTT
NA	NA	TRBV24-1	TRBJ1-2	CATSGSTGDGYTF	TGTGCCACCAGTGGGTCGACAGGAGATGGCTACACCTTC
once	NA	TRBV12-3/TRBV12-4	TRBJ2-1	CASSFSLNEQFF	TGCGCCAGCAGTTTTTCCCTTAATGAGCAGTTCTTC
NA	TRBD2	TRBV6-5	TRBJ2-1	CASSYRELAGGPDEQFF	TGTGCCAGCAGTTACCGGGAACTAGCGGGAGGGCCGGATGAGCAGTTCTTC
NA	NA	TRBV12-5	TRBJ2-7	CASGPSGGYEQYF	TGTGCTAGTGGACCGAGCGGAGGCTACGAGCAGTACTTC
NA	TRBD2	TRBV2	TRBJ2-6	CASGLAGSGANVLTF	TGTGCCAGTGGACTAGCGGGCTCTGGGGCCAACGTCCTGACTTTC
few	TRBD2	TRBV6-5	TRBJ2-1	CASSYEGRDYNEQFF	TGTGCCAGCAGTTACGAGGGGAGGGACTACAATGAGCAGTTCTTC
NA	TRBD1	TRBV6-1	TRBJ2-1	CASSKTGGKDEQFF	TGTGCCAGCAGTAAGACAGGGGGCAAGGATGAGCAGTTCTTC
NA	NA	TRBV11-3	TRBJ2-5	CASSAGRDGVQETQYF	TGTGCCAGCAGCGCAGGACGGGACGGTGTACAAGAGACCCAGTACTTC
NA	NA	TRBV9	TRBJ2-4	CANSVGSRLWAKNIQYF	TGTGCCAACAGCGTAGGTTCGAGACTGTGGGCCAAAAACATTCAGTACTTC
NA	NA	TRBV7-2	TRBJ2-3	CASSLDTGRGGYAYF	TGTGCCAGCAGCTTAGATACGGGCCGAGGCGGATACGCGTATTTT
NA	NA	TRBV5-1	TRBJ2-4	CASSLAVSQNIQYF	TGCGCCAGCAGCTTGGCCGTCAGCCAAAACATTCAGTACTTC
NA	NA	TRBV11-2	TRBJ2-1	CASSLQLESSYNEQFF	TGTGCCAGCAGCCTCCAACTAGAGAGCTCCTACAATGAGCAGTTCTTC
NA	NA	TRBV7-2	TRBJ1-1	CASSFPRGPSTEAFF	TGTGCCAGCAGCTTCCCCCGGGGACCAAGCACTGAAGCTTTCTTT
NA	NA	TRBV18	TRBJ2-7	CASSGSLAGPNNEQYF	TGTGCCAGCTCGGGTTCCCTGGCGGGGCCGAACAATGAGCAGTACTTC
NA	NA	TRBV27	TRBJ2-2	CASWRRGNTGELFF	TGTGCCAGCTGGCGGAGGGGCAACACCGGGGAGCTGTTTTTT
few	TRBD1	TRBV5-1	TRBJ1-2	CASSLDGRGYRDGYTF	TGCGCCAGCAGCTTGGACGGCAGGGGGTACAGGGATGGCTACACCTTC
NA	NA	TRBV12-3/TRBV12-4	TRBJ2-3	CASARGGTQYF	TGTGCCAGCGCGAGGGGGGGTACGCAGTATTTT
NA	TRBD2	TRBV7-9	TRBJ2-1	CASSLMGLAGAGNEQFF	TGTGCCAGCAGCTTAATGGGACTAGCGGGGGCCGGAAATGAGCAGTTCTTC
few	NA	TRBV3-1	TRBJ2-7	CASSQDWIHEQYF	TGTGCCAGCAGCCAAGATTGGATCCACGAGCAGTACTTC
NA	TRBD2	TRBV5-1	TRBJ2-1	CASSYGGSRIGNEQFF	TGCGCCAGCAGCTACGGCGGGAGCAGAATAGGCAATGAGCAGTTCTTC
few	TRBD1	TRBV5-1	TRBJ2-5	CASSLTGQGRETQYF	TGCGCCAGCAGCTTGACGGGACAGGGGCGCGAGACCCAGTACTTC
few	TRBD1	TRBV5-5	TRBJ1-2	CASSLRDSPWGYTF	TGTGCCAGCAGCTTGCGGGACAGCCCTTGGGGCTACACCTTC
few	NA	TRBV12-3/TRBV12-4	TRBJ2-5	CASSLARLPGTQYF	TGTGCCAGCAGTTTGGCCCGTCTGCCTGGGACCCAGTACTTC
few	NA	TRBV20-1	TRBJ2-5	CSARDDTLDQETQYF	TGCAGTGCTAGAGACGACACTCTGGATCAAGAGACCCAGTACTTC
few	TRBD2	TRBV29-1	TRBJ2-7	CSGGRGAAHEQYF	TGCAGCGGCGGGCGGGGGGCTGCCCACGAGCAGTACTTC
NA	TRBD1	TRBV10-3	TRBJ1-1	CAISESTGGTEAFF	TGTGCCATCAGTGAGTCGACAGGGGGCACTGAAGCTTTCTTT
NA	NA	TRBV18	TRBJ2-7	CASSPKTGSEQYF	TGTGCCAGCTCACCAAAAACAGGGAGCGAGCAGTACTTC
NA	TRBD2	TRBV5-1	TRBJ2-1	CASSSGGRAYEQFF	TGCGCCAGCAGCTCCGGCGGGAGGGCCTATGAGCAGTTCTTC